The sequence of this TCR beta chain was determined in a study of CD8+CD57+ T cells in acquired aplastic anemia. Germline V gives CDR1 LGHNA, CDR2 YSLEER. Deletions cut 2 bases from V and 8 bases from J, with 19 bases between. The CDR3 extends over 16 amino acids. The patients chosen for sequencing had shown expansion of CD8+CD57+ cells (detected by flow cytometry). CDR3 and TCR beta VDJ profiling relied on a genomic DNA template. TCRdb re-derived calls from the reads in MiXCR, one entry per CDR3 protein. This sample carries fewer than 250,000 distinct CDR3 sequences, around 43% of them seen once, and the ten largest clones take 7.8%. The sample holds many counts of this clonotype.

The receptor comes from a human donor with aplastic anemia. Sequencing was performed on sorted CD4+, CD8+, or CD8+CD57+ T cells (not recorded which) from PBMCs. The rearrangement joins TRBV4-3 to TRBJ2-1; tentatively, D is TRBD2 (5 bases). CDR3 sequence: CASSQTAGGKTYEQFF. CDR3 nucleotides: TGCGCCAGCAGCCAAACTGCGGGTGGTAAAACCTATGAGCAGTTCTTC.